This T cell receptor beta chain was captured in a study of blood T cells in healthy people across ages. Study-wide results and limits: Long-lived donors had more naive CD4+ cells and higher diversity than aged donors. PBMC samples, being unsorted, prevented any conclusive comparison of naive and antigen-experienced cells. Estimates drawn from one million T cells were deemed to understate diversity.

Between the trimmed V and J ends, which lost 5 bases and 3 bases, there was a span of 8 bases. Germline-derived CDR1 and CDR2 are SGHRS and YFSETQ. The CDR3 covers 13 residues. To note about this clonotype: Its antigen remains unidentified.

Next came a second PCR, run for about 7 to 12 cycles, which used a sample-barcoded 5' primer along with a J-beta primer mix. Sequencing of every sample gave 3 million or more CDR3-containing paired-end reads. TCRdb itself ran the 5' RACE reads through MiXCR, one entry per CDR3 protein. The data contain hundreds of thousands of distinct CDR3 sequences, about 32% of them singletons. The chain recombines TRBV5-1 with TRBJ2-2; D uncertain. Specimen: blood. The source is an elderly woman in good health. This CDR3 is CASRTDDTGELFF. As DNA, the CDR3 is TGCGCCAGCAGAACAGATGACACCGGGGAGCTGTTTTTT.